The 18 T cell receptor beta chains below all came from one sample that was sequenced in a study of blood T cell repertoires in COVID-19. Libraries were prepared by immunoSEQ multiplex PCR; TCRdb keeps only in-frame clonotypes and omits some of them. The sample holds hundreds of thousands of clones, more than 75% seen once. Sequenced sample: PBMCs or T cells enriched from blood (not recorded which). Receptors originate from a woman aged 30 to 39 who had recovered from COVID-19.

The chain links TRBV6-5 to TRBJ1-2; 7 nucleotides line up with TRBD1. Germline CDR1 is MNHEY and CDR2 is SVGAGI. The J segment lost 0 bases and the V segment lost 10 bases, leaving 8 bases of the junction unmatched. The CDR3 sequence is 14 residues long. The CDR3 nucleotides are TGTGCCACCAGGGCCGGGACAGCTAACTATGGCTACACCTTC. Translation: CATRAGTANYGYTF.

This rearrangement joins TRBV4-1 to TRBJ2-7; TRBD1 might be the D (5 bases). Germline V gene lookup returns CDR1 MGHRA and CDR2 YSYEKL. With 3 bases removed from V and 5 bases from J, the gap between germline ends came to 26 bases. CDR3 length: 18 amino acids. The CDR3 protein is CASSHAVATGSVVDEQYF. DNA for the CDR3: TGCGCCAGCAGCCACGCCGTAGCCACAGGTTCGGTCGTCGACGAGCAGTACTTC.

This clone has a single count. This chain connects TRBV5-3 to TRBJ1-4, with 7 bases lining up with TRBD1. TRBV5-3 is assigned to the ORF class and has an uncertain function. J gave up 8 bases and V 3 bases, and 7 bases lay outside the gene matches. The CDR3 extends over 14 amino acids. The CDR3 loop is CARSSYRGGEKLFF. The CDR3 DNA reads as TGTGCCAGAAGCTCCTACAGGGGTGGAGAAAAACTGTTTTTT.

The chain links TRBV28 to TRBJ1-1, with D hard to call. Trimming shortened V by 9 bases and J by 1 base, and 12 bases separated the two germline ends. The CDR3 loop spans 13 amino acids. Germline values: CDR1 MDHEN, CDR2 SYDVKM. CDR3 residues: CASLARGNTEAFF. The CDR3, as DNA: TGTGCCAGTCTTGCCCGGGGGAACACTGAAGCTTTCTTT.

The rearrangement uses TRBV7-6 and TRBJ2-6, with a weak D call TRBD2 (6 bases). V lost 5 bases to trimming and J lost 4 bases, with 12 bases between them. CDR1 and CDR2 (germline): SGHVS, FNYEAQ. This CDR3 comprises 15 residues. CDR3 protein: CASSRRTTGANVLTF. In DNA, the CDR3 is TGTGCCAGCAGCCGCCGGACTACCGGGGCCAACGTCCTGACTTTC.

The chain has TRBV18 and TRBJ2-7; 8 bases are shared with TRBD2. J lost 0 bases, V lost 4 bases, and 5 bases had no gene match. The CDR3 runs to 15 residues. Per the germline V gene, CDR1 is KGHSH and CDR2 is LQKENI. The CDR3 DNA follows: TGTGCCAGCTCACTACAGCGGGGGCCCTCCTACGAGCAGTACTTC. It translates to CASSLQRGPSYEQYF.

The chain recombines TRBV3-1 (or the pseudogene TRBV3-2) with TRBJ1-2; TRBD1 matches 7 bases. V lost 0 bases, J lost 6 bases, and 4 bases stayed unmatched. Germline loops: CDR1 LGHDT, CDR2 YNNKEL (reference sequence). The CDR3 length is 14 residues. This chain's CDR3 is CASSQDTGVNGYTF. The CDR3 nucleotides read TGTGCCAGCAGCCAAGATACAGGGGTGAATGGCTACACCTTC.

The V gene is TRBV3-1 (or the pseudogene TRBV3-2), the J gene TRBJ1-1, with D possibly matching TRBD1 (5 bases). Trimming pared 2 bases from V and 8 bases from J, leaving 9 bases between. Germline loops: CDR1 LGHDT, CDR2 YNNKEL (reference sequence). The CDR3 runs to 12 residues. For the CDR3, the DNA is TGTGCCAGCAGCCAACCAGGGTTCGAAGCTTTCTTT. This translates into CASSQPGFEAFF.

This clone is a singleton in its sample. V usage is TRBV12-3 or TRBV12-4 and J usage is TRBJ1-2, with D uncertain. This CDR3 is 12 amino acids long. V gave up 6 bases and J gave up 8 bases, with 13 bases separating them. CDR3 amino acids: CASSSWGGGYTF. Here the CDR3 DNA reads TGTGCCAGCAGCTCCTGGGGAGGCGGCTACACCTTC.

The rearrangement links TRBV2 to TRBJ2-7; D remains ambiguous. CDR3 length: 14 residues. V lost 2 bases and J lost 2, with 10 bases in between. Germline V gene lookup returns CDR1 SNHLY and CDR2 FYNNEI. The CDR3 sequence is CASSETGFTYEQYF. The DNA for the CDR3 is TGTGCCAGCAGTGAAACGGGTTTCACCTACGAGCAGTACTTC.

The chain links TRBV27 to TRBJ2-3; a possible D gene is TRBD1 (5 bases). The V end was cut by 8 bases, the J end by 5 bases, with 14 bases between. CDR3 size: 13 residues. Germline V lookup: CDR1 MNHEY, CDR2 SMNVEV (reference sequence). The CDR3 spells CASATRARDTQYF. The CDR3 region has the DNA TGTGCCAGCGCCACCAGGGCGCGAGATACGCAGTATTTT.

This chain links TRBV30 with TRBJ2-5; 16 nucleotides align to TRBD2. The germline CDR1 and CDR2 sequences are GTSNPN and SVGIG (reference sequence). The V and J ends lost 3 bases and 4 bases, in that order; junction bases with no gene match: 5. This CDR3 comprises 16 residues. The CDR3 reads CAWSEGLAGGRETQYF. In DNA form, the CDR3 reads TGTGCCTGGAGCGAGGGACTAGCGGGGGGGCGAGAGACCCAGTACTTC.

As regards this clone: Different DNA sequences within this sample yield the same CDR3. The chain is built from TRBV19 and TRBJ2-1, with D uncertain. CDR1 and CDR2 from the germline V gene are LNHDA and SQIVND (reference sequence). The CDR3 is 13 residues long. V dropped 1 base and J dropped 3 bases, with 4 bases sitting between them. The CDR3 is CASSIGNYNEQFF. The DNA for the CDR3 is TGTGCCAGTAGTATAGGTAACTACAATGAGCAGTTCTTC.

The rearrangement uses TRBV30 and TRBJ2-2; possible D gene TRBD1, 6 bases. CDR3 length: 13 residues. Per germline, CDR1 GTSNPN and CDR2 SVGIG (reference sequence). The V end was cut by 4 bases, the J end by 6 bases, with 12 bases between. The CDR3 DNA is TGTGCCTGGAACTTACAGGGATCCGGGGAGCTGTTTTTT. This sequence encodes CAWNLQGSGELFF.

The chain joins TRBV9 to TRBJ1-3; 9 bases are a match to TRBD1. Germline V gene sequence: CDR1 SGDLS, CDR2 YYNGEE. This CDR3 is 15 amino acids long. The J segment lost 2 bases and the V segment lost 5 bases, leaving 5 bases of the junction unmatched. The CDR3 reads CASSGRDRAGNTIYF. In DNA form, the CDR3 reads TGTGCCAGCAGTGGGAGGGACAGGGCTGGAAACACCATATATTTT. The full variable domain, with the rest looked up from reference TRBV9 and TRBJ1-3, is DSGVTQTPKHLITATGQRVTLRCSPRSGDLSVYWYQQSLDQGLQFLIQYYNGEERAKGNILERFSAQQFPDLHSELNLSSLELGDSALYFCASSGRDRAGNTIYFGEGSWLTVV.

This clone is a singleton in its sample. V usage is TRBV7-9 and J usage is TRBJ1-1, with 11 bases that match TRBD1. CDR1 is SEHNR, CDR2 FQNEAQ, per germline (reference sequence). The length of the CDR3 is 13 residues. V gave up 8 bases and J gave up 7 bases; unmatched junction bases: 6. The CDR3 loop reads CASDPGTGGEAFF. The CDR3 region has the DNA TGTGCCAGCGACCCCGGGACAGGGGGTGAAGCTTTCTTT. Full variable domain (rest looked up from reference TRBV7-9 and TRBJ1-1): DTGVSQNPRHKITKRGQNVTFRCDPISEHNRLYWYRQTLGQGPEFLTYFQNEAQLEKSRLLSDRFSAERPKGSFSTLEIQRTEQGDSAMYLCASDPGTGGEAFFGQGTRLTVV.

The V and J genes are TRBV4-3 and TRBJ2-1, with 8 bases that match TRBD1. CDR3 length: 16 amino acids. V was clipped by 4 bases and J by 6 bases; unmatched bases: 11. CDR1 is LGHNA, CDR2 YSLEER, per germline. The CDR3 DNA reads as TGCGCCAGCAGCCGAAGGCCGGGACAGGTCATCAATGAGCAGTTCTTC. Protein product: CASSRRPGQVINEQFF.

The chain carries TRBV6-5 and TRBJ1-5; D not certain. The CDR3 totals 13 residues. The germline V and J ends were trimmed by 2 bases and 4 bases, with 6 bases remaining between them. Germline V gene lookup returns CDR1 MNHEY and CDR2 SVGAGI. The DNA for the CDR3 is TGTGCCAGCAGTTACCGTTATAATCAGCCCCAGCATTTT. This encodes CASSYRYNQPQHF.